This T cell receptor (beta chain) is from a study of CD8+ T cells in alopecia areata. Study results and caveats: For patients receiving tofacitinib, scalp clonality and expanded CD8+ clones among the top 100 significantly decreased. The study found that many expanded lesional clones persisted in scalp and blood during tofacitinib.

The treatment denotes: oral pan-JAK inhibitor, 5-10 mg twice daily. Punch biopsies of lesional scalp, plus peripheral blood, were taken from alopecia areata patients. The CDR3 contains 14 residues. The junction had 5 bases not matched to a gene; V was cut back by 6 bases and J by 7 bases. CDR1 SGHRS and CDR2 YFSETQ come from the germline V gene. Of note for this clone: Its target is not known.

RNA was extracted and reverse transcribed into cDNA as the sequencing template. TCRdb keeps only in-frame clones here, not all; method: immunoSEQ multiplex PCR. The repertoire consists of roughly 230,000 clones, with 43% occurring once and the leading ten covering approximately 2.9%. This chain joins TRBV5-1 and TRBJ1-4; TRBD1 matches 11 bases. This clonotype was sampled from a human donor with alopecia areata. The sequences come from CD4+ T cells sorted from blood, collected at approximately week 36, from a patient treated with tofacitinib. The CDR3 region has the DNA TGCGCCAGCAAGCCTGGGACAGGGGGTGAAAAACTGTTTTTT. This encodes CASKPGTGGEKLFF.